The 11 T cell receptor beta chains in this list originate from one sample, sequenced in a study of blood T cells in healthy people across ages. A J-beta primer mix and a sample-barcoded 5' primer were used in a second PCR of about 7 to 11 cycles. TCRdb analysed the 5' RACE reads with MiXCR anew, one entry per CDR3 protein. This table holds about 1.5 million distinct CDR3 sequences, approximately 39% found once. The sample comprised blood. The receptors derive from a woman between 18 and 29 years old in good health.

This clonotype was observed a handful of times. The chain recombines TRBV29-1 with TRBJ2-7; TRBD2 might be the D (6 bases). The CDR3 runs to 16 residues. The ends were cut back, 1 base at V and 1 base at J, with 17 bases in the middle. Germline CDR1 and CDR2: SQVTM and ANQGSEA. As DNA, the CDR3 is TGCAGCGTTGAAGGCCTACCGGACGGGGGATCCTACGAGCAGTACTTC. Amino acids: CSVEGLPDGGSYEQYF.

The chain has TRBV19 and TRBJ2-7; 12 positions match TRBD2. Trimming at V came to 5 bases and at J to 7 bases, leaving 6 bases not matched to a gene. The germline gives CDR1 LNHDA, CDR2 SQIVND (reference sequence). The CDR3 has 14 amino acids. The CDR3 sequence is CASSSSGRVGEQYF. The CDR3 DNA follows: TGTGCCAGTAGTTCTAGCGGGAGGGTTGGTGAGCAGTACTTC.

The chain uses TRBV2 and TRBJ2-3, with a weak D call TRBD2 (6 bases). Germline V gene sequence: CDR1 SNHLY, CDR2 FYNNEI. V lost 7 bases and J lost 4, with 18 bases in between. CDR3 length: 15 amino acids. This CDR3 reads CASKGTSGVPDTQYF. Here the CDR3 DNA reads TGTGCCAGCAAGGGGACTTCCGGCGTCCCAGATACGCAGTATTTT.

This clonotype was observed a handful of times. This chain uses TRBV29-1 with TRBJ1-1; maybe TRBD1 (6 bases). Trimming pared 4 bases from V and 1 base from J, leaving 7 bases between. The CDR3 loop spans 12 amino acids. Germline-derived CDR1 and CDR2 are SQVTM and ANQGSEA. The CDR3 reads CSVVGQNTEAFF. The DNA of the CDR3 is TGCAGCGTTGTGGGACAGAACACTGAAGCTTTCTTT. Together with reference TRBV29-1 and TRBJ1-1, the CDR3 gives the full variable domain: SAVISQKPSRDICQRGTSLTIQCQVDSQVTMMFWYRQQPGQSLTLIATANQGSEATYESGFVIDKFPISRPNLTFSTLTVSNMSPEDSSIYLCSVVGQNTEAFFGQGTRLTVV.

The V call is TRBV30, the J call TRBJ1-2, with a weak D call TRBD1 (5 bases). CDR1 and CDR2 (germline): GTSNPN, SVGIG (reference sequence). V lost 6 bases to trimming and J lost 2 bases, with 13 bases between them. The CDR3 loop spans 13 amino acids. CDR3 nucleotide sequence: TGTGCCTGCACAATGGGGGGAAACTATGGCTACACCTTC. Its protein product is CACTMGGNYGYTF. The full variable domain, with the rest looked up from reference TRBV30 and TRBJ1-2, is SQTIHQWPATLVQPVGSPLSLECTVEGTSNPNLYWYRQAAGRGLQLLFYSVGIGQISSEVPQNLSASRPQDRQFILSSKKLLLSDSGFYLCACTMGGNYGYTFGSGTRLTVV.

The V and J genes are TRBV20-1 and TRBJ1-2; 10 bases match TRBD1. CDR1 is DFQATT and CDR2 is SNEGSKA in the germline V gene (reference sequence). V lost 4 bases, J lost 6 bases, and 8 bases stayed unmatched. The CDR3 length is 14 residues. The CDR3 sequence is CSATRTGGSDGYTF. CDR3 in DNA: TGCAGTGCTACACGGACAGGGGGGTCTGATGGCTACACCTTC.

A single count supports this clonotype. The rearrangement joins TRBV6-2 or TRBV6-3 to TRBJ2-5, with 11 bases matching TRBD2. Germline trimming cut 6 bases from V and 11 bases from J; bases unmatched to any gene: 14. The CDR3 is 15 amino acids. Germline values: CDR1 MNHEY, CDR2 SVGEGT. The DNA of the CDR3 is TGTGCCAGCAGGGACGGGACTAGCGGTTCCAATGAGCAGTACTTC. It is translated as CASRDGTSGSNEQYF.

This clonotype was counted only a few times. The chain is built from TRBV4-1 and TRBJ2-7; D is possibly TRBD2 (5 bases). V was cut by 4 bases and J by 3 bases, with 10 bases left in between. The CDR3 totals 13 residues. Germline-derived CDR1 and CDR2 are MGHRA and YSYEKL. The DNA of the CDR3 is TGCGCCAGCAGCCCTACTAGGGACTACGAGCAGTACTTC. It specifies CASSPTRDYEQYF.

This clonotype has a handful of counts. The CDR3 sequence is CAISDGGPNYGYTF. CDR3 DNA sequence: TGTGCCATCAGTGATGGCGGACCCAACTATGGCTACACCTTC. The rearrangement uses TRBV10-3 and TRBJ1-2, with D hard to call. V dropped 3 bases and J dropped 2 bases, with 10 bases sitting between them. The germline gives CDR1 ENHRY, CDR2 SYGVKD. The CDR3 has 14 amino acids.

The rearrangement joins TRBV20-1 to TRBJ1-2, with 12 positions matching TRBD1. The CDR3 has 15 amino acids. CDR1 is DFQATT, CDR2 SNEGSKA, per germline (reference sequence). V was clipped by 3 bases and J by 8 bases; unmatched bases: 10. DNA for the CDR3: TGCAGTGCTAGGAAGAAAGGGGACAGGGGGCTCGGCTACACCTTC. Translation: CSARKKGDRGLGYTF.

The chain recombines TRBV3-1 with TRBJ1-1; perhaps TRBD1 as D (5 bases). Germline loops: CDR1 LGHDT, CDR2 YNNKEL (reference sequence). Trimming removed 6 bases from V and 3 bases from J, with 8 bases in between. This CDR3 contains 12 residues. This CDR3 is CASSFRDTEAFF. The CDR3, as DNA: TGTGCCAGCAGTTTCAGGGACACTGAAGCTTTCTTT.